These 24 T cell receptor beta chains originate from one sample sequenced in a study of OX40 agonist ivuxolimab in advanced cancers. Profiled with immunoSEQ multiplex PCR; TCRdb holds only in-frame clones, not every one. This sample has about 30,000 clones, with about 88% found just once. This specimen was CD4+ or CD8+ T cells sorted from blood, taken in a trial of the OX40 agonist ivuxolimab. The source of these receptors is an adult with an advanced solid tumor such as melanoma, head and neck, liver or kidney cancer.

The CDR3 region has the DNA TGTGCCAGCAGTCCCCCGGGTCTATACGAGCAGTACTTC. Translated, it gives CASSPPGLYEQYF. This rearrangement joins TRBV27 to TRBJ2-7, with D unclear. This CDR3 region has 13 residues. CDR1 MNHEY and CDR2 SMNVEV come from the germline V gene (reference sequence). V lost 5 bases and J lost 4, with 12 bases in between.

This rearrangement joins TRBV5-4 to TRBJ2-7; 10 bases are shared with TRBD2. The length of the CDR3 is 15 residues. The trim removed 4 bases at V and 1 base at J, leaving 5 bases unmatched. In germline, CDR1 is SGHNT, CDR2 YYREEE (reference sequence). This chain's CDR3 is CASSQPSGRSYEQYF. The CDR3 coding sequence is TGTGCCAGCAGCCAGCCTAGCGGGAGATCCTACGAGCAGTACTTC.

This clone has only one observation. The chain uses TRBV6-5 and TRBJ1-2; D is unclear. This CDR3 comprises 15 residues. Trimming removed 0 bases from V and 6 bases from J, with 14 bases in between. Germline V lookup: CDR1 MNHEY, CDR2 SVGAGI. In DNA, the CDR3 is TGTGCCAGCAGTTACTCAGGCAGGCCATTGGATGGCTACACCTTC. The encoded protein is CASSYSGRPLDGYTF.

This chain uses TRBV29-1 with TRBJ2-7, with 10 bases that match TRBD1. This CDR3 is built from 15 residues. Losses at the gene ends were 5 bases for V and 6 bases for J; bases not matched to a gene: 13. Germline V gives CDR1 SQVTM, CDR2 ANQGSEA. CDR3: CSVQNMDRGEGEQYF. CDR3 DNA: TGCAGCGTTCAGAATATGGACAGGGGGGAGGGCGAGCAGTACTTC.

V is TRBV7-6 and J is TRBJ1-1; weak D call: TRBD1 (6 bases). This CDR3 has 16 amino acids. Germline-derived CDR1 and CDR2 are SGHVS and FNYEAQ. V was clipped by 2 bases and J by 0 bases, with 13 bases between them. The CDR3 loop is CASSLTGGRMNTEAFF. For the CDR3, the DNA is TGTGCCAGCAGCTTAACGGGGGGGCGGATGAACACTGAAGCTTTCTTT.

The rearrangement links TRBV7-8 to TRBJ1-2; D remains unclear. The CDR3 totals 15 residues. The germline V and J ends were trimmed by 1 base and 1 base, with 10 bases remaining between them. Per germline, CDR1 SGHVS and CDR2 FQNEAQ. CDR3 residues: CASSLDMALNYGYTF. The CDR3 DNA reads TGTGCCAGCAGCTTAGACATGGCCCTTAACTATGGCTACACCTTC.

The chain links TRBV25-1 to TRBJ2-2; D call uncertain. The CDR3 extends over 12 amino acids. The V gene lost 4 bases and the J gene lost 8 bases, with 8 bases spanning the gap. Germline V gene lookup returns CDR1 MGHDK and CDR2 SYGVNS. CDR3 amino acids: CASSAGWGELFF. CDR3 DNA sequence: TGTGCCAGCAGTGCGGGTTGGGGGGAGCTGTTTTTT.

The chain joins TRBV29-1 to TRBJ2-1; maybe TRBD2 (5 bases). CDR3 size: 11 residues. Germline V CDR1 and CDR2: SQVTM, ANQGSEA. The germline V and J ends were trimmed by 4 bases and 6 bases, with 7 bases remaining between them. The CDR3 DNA is TGCAGCGTTGGAGGGATCAATGAGCAGTTCTTC. It codes for CSVGGINEQFF.

The V gene is TRBV6-5, the J gene TRBJ2-3; D may be TRBD1 or TRBD2 (6 bases each). Trimming removed 2 bases at V and 6 bases at J, with 12 bases between. This CDR3 has 14 amino acids. CDR1 is MNHEY, CDR2 SVGAGI, per germline. This CDR3 is CASSYTGGGDTQYF. For the CDR3, the DNA is TGTGCCAGCAGTTACACCGGGGGCGGGGATACGCAGTATTTT.

The chain uses TRBV13 and TRBJ2-7; 9 bases align to TRBD2. Germline assignment: CDR1 PRHDT and CDR2 FYEKMQ (reference sequence). V lost 5 bases, J lost 1 base, and 6 bases stayed unmatched. This CDR3 is built from 15 residues. In DNA, the CDR3 is TGTGCCAGCAGCGGTAGCGGGGGACGGTCCTACGAGCAGTACTTC. This gives the protein CASSGSGGRSYEQYF.

This clone is medium-sized within its sample. The J gene is TRBJ2-6, the V gene TRBV30; D unclear. Trimming removed 4 bases from V and 0 bases from J, with 7 bases in between. CDR3 size: 14 residues. From germline, CDR1 is GTSNPN and CDR2 SVGIG (reference sequence). CDR3 residues: CAWKFSSGANVLTF. CDR3 bases: TGTGCCTGGAAGTTCTCCTCTGGGGCCAACGTCCTGACTTTC.

In this sample, this clone turned up once. The genes are TRBV19 and TRBJ1-5; D is uncertain. In germline, CDR1 is LNHDA, CDR2 SQIVND (reference sequence). V shed 4 bases and J shed 2 bases, with 9 bases lying between them. The CDR3 is made up of 14 amino acids. CDR3 amino acids: CASSNRLGNQPQHF. For the CDR3, the DNA is TGTGCCAGTAGTAATAGGTTGGGCAATCAGCCCCAGCATTTT.

The V and J genes are TRBV19 and TRBJ1-4, with D tentatively TRBD1 (6 bases). CDR1 LNHDA and CDR2 SQIVND come from the germline V gene (reference sequence). This CDR3 contains 13 residues. V gave up 4 bases and J gave up 14 bases, with 17 bases separating them. This CDR3 reads CASSTGHPAGLFF. The CDR3 nucleotides are TGTGCCAGTAGTACGGGACATCCCGCGGGCCTGTTTTTT.

This chain links TRBV5-5 with TRBJ1-1; maybe TRBD1 (5 bases). V was pared by 0 bases and J by 1 base, with 10 bases between. This CDR3 is built from 15 residues. CDR1 SGHKS and CDR2 YYEKEE come from the germline V gene (reference sequence). CDR3 amino acids: CASSLAGSPNTEAFF. The CDR3 DNA reads TGTGCCAGCAGCTTGGCAGGGTCCCCGAACACTGAAGCTTTCTTT. Full variable domain (remainder filled in from reference TRBV5-5 and TRBJ1-1): DAGVTQSPTHLIKTRGQQVTLRCSPISGHKSVSWYQQVLGQGPQFIFQYYEKEERGRGNFPDRFSARQFPNYSSELNVNALLLGDSALYLCASSLAGSPNTEAFFGQGTRLTVV.

This rearrangement joins TRBV4-3 to TRBJ1-1; D gene ambiguous. This CDR3 contains 14 residues. Germline V gene lookup returns CDR1 LGHNA and CDR2 YSLEER. Deletions cut 0 bases from V and 4 bases from J, with 9 bases between. The CDR3 nucleotides are TGCGCCAGCAGCCAAGAACGCCAGTTCACTGAAGCTTTCTTT. Translating it yields CASSQERQFTEAFF.

The chain is built from TRBV16 and TRBJ1-2; D call uncertain. This CDR3 has 16 amino acids. Looked up from germline, CDR1 is KGHSY and CDR2 is FQNENV. The germline V and J ends were trimmed by 0 bases and 1 base, with 12 bases remaining between them. CDR3 bases: TGTGCCAGCAGCCAATCGAAGCAGCTTTTTAACTATGGCTACACCTTC. This encodes CASSQSKQLFNYGYTF.

The chain couples TRBV28 to TRBJ2-7, with 10 bases fitting TRBD2. V shed 2 bases, J shed 5 bases, and the junction held 9 bases outside the gene matches. The CDR3 is made up of 16 amino acids. Germline V gives CDR1 MDHEN, CDR2 SYDVKM. The CDR3 DNA reads TGTGCCAGCAGTTTAGGACTAGCGGACTGGGGGGACGAGCAGTACTTC. Its translation is CASSLGLADWGDEQYF.

The rearrangement joins TRBV7-9 to TRBJ2-1; 8 bases map to TRBD2. V lost 5 bases and J lost 1; bases outside the gene matches: 7. This CDR3 is built from 16 residues. Germline V gives CDR1 SEHNR, CDR2 FQNEAQ (reference sequence). The CDR3, as DNA: TGTGCCAGCAGCAGCGGAGCGGGGGCTTCCTACAATGAGCAGTTCTTC. Its translation is CASSSGAGASYNEQFF.

The J gene is TRBJ2-1, the V gene TRBV7-9; D remains ambiguous. Trimming removed 7 bases from V and 5 bases from J, with 15 bases in between. Germline CDR1 SEHNR, CDR2 FQNEAQ (reference sequence). This CDR3 is 14 amino acids long. The CDR3 nucleotides are TGTGCCAGCACTATTCTAGGACCCGACAATGAGCAGTTCTTC. It yields the protein CASTILGPDNEQFF.

V gene TRBV28 combines with J gene TRBJ1-2; unclear D gene. V was shortened by 3 bases and J by 6 bases, with 8 bases between the two germline ends. Germline loops: CDR1 MDHEN, CDR2 SYDVKM. This CDR3 is 12 amino acids long. The CDR3 DNA sequence: TGTGCCAGCAGTTTTCCAGGTGATGGCTACACCTTC. Its translation is CASSFPGDGYTF.

The J gene is TRBJ2-7, the V gene TRBV4-1; D is perhaps TRBD1 or TRBD2 (6 bases each). V shed 1 base and J shed 4 bases, with 14 bases lying between them. Per the germline V gene, CDR1 is MGHRA and CDR2 is YSYEKL. The CDR3 is made up of 15 amino acids. CDR3 in amino acids: CASSQGGGPEYEQYF. The CDR3 DNA reads TGCGCCAGCAGCCAAGGTGGGGGGCCGGAATACGAGCAGTACTTC.

The chain recombines TRBV15 with TRBJ2-4; D may correspond to TRBD1 or TRBD2 (5 bases each). The CDR3 length is 17 residues. CDR1 LNHNV and CDR2 YYDKDF come from the germline V gene (reference sequence). With 2 bases removed from V and 6 bases from J, the gap between germline ends came to 20 bases. CDR3 in DNA: TGTGCCACCAGCAGATCCGCCGGGGCGATCGATGGAAACATTCAGTACTTC. Translated: CATSRSAGAIDGNIQYF.

The rearrangement uses TRBV5-1 and TRBJ2-3, with 8 bases aligning to TRBD2. J was trimmed by 1 base and V by 0 bases; bases with no gene match: 1. Germline CDR1 reads SGHRS; CDR2 reads YFSETQ. The CDR3 spans 15 residues. CDR3 sequence (DNA): TGCGCCAGCAGCTTGGAACTAGCGGGCACAGATACGCAGTATTTT. This sequence encodes CASSLELAGTDTQYF.

The chain uses TRBV2 and TRBJ2-5; 11 bases fit TRBD2. Germline lookup yields CDR1 SNHLY and CDR2 FYNNEI. CDR3 length: 13 amino acids. The V and J ends lost 8 bases and 3 bases, in that order; junction bases with no gene match: 2. CDR3 protein: CASWGLAEETQYF. CDR3 bases: TGTGCCAGCTGGGGACTAGCGGAAGAGACCCAGTACTTC.